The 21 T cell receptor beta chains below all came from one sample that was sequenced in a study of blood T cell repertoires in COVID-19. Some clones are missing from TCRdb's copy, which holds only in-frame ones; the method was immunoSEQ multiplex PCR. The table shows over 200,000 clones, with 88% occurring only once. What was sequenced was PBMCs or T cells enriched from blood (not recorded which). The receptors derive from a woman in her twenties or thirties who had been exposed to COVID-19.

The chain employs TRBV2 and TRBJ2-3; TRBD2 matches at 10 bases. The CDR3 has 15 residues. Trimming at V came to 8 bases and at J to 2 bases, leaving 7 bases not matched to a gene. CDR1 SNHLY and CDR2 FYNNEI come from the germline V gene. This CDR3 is CASGKLAGITDTQYF. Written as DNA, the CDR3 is TGTGCCAGCGGAAAACTAGCGGGGATCACAGATACGCAGTATTTT.

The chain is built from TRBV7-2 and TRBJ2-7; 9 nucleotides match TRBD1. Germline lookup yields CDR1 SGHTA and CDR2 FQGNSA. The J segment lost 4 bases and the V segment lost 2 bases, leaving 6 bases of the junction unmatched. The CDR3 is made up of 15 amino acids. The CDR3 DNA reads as TGTGCCAGCAGCTTAAACAGGGGGCGATCGTACGAGCAGTACTTC. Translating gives CASSLNRGRSYEQYF.

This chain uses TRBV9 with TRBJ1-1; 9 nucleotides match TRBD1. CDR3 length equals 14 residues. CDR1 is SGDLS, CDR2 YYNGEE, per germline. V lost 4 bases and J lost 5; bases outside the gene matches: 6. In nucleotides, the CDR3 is TGTGCCAGCAGCCTTGGACAGGGGCTTACTGAAGCTTTCTTT. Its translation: CASSLGQGLTEAFF.

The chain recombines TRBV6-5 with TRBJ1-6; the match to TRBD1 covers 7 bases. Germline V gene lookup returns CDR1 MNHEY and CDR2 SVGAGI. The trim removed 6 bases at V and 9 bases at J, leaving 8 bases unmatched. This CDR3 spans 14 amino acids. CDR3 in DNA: TGTGCCAGCAGCCGACAGGGTTTGGGTTCACCCCTCCACTTT. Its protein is CASSRQGLGSPLHF.

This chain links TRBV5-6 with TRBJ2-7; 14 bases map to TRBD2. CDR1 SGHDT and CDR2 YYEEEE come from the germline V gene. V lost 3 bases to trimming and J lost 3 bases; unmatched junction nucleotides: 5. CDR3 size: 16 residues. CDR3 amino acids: CASSWGLAGVNYEQYF. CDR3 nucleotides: TGTGCCAGCAGCTGGGGACTAGCGGGAGTCAACTACGAGCAGTACTTC.

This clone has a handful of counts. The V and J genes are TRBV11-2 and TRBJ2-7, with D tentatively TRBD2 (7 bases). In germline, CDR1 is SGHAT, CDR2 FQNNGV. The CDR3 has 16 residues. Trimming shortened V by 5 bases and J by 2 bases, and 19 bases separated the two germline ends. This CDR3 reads CASSPLKRDTPYEQYF. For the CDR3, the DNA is TGTGCCAGCAGCCCACTAAAGCGGGACACTCCCTACGAGCAGTACTTC.

DNA for the CDR3: TGTGCCAGCAGCTTGAGTAGGGGGCGCAACGGGGAGCTGTTTTTT. Translating gives CASSLSRGRNGELFF. The V and J genes are TRBV5-4 and TRBJ2-2; 7 nucleotides agree with TRBD1. With V trimmed by 1 base and J by 7 bases, 7 bases remained unmatched. The CDR3 totals 15 residues. CDR1 SGHNT and CDR2 YYREEE come from the germline V gene (reference sequence).

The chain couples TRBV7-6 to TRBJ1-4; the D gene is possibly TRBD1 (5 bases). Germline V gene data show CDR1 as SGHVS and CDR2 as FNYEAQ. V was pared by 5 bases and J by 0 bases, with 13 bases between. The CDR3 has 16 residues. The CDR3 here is CASSARTPATNEKLFF. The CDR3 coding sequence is TGTGCCAGCAGCGCCAGGACACCTGCAACTAATGAAAAACTGTTTTTT.

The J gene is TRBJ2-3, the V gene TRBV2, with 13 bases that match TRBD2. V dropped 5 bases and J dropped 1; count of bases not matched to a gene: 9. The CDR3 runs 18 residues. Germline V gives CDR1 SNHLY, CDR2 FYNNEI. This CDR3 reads CASSHTPLAGGGTDTQYF. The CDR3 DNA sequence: TGTGCCAGCAGTCACACGCCACTAGCGGGAGGGGGCACAGATACGCAGTATTTT.

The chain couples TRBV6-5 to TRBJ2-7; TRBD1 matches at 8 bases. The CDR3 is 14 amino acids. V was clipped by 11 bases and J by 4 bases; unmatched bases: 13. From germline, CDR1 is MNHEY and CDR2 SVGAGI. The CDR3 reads CAASNDRGGYEQYF. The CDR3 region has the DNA TGTGCCGCTTCCAATGACAGGGGAGGATACGAGCAGTACTTC.

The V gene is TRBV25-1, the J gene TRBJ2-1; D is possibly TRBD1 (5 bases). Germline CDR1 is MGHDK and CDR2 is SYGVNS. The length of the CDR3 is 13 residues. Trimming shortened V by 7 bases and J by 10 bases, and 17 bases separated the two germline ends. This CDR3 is CASIPPTGSEQFF. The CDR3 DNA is TGTGCCAGCATCCCTCCAACAGGATCCGAGCAGTTCTTC. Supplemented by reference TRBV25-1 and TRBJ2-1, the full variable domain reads EADIYQTPRYLVIGTGKKITLECSQTMGHDKMYWYQQDPGMELHLIHYSYGVNSTEKGDLSSESTVSRIRTEHFPLTLESARPSHTSQYLCASIPPTGSEQFFGPGTRLTVL.

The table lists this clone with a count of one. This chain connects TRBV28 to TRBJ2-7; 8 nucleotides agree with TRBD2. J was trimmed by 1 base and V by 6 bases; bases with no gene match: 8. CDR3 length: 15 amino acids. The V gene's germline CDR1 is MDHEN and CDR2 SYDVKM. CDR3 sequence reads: CASSSTLAGSYEQYF. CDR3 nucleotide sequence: TGTGCCAGCAGCAGCACTCTAGCGGGTTCCTACGAGCAGTACTTC. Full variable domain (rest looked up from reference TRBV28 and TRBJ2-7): DVKVTQSSRYLVKRTGEKVFLECVQDMDHENMFWYRQDPGLGLRLIYFSYDVKMKEKGDIPEGYSVSREKKERFSLILESASTNQTSMYLCASSSTLAGSYEQYFGPGTRLTVT.

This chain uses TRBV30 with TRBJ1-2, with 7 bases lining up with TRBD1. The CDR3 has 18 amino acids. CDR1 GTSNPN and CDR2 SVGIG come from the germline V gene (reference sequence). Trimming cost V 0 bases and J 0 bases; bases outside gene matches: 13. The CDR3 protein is CAWSVRGGEGTANYGYTF. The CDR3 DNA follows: TGTGCCTGGAGTGTAAGAGGGGGCGAAGGCACAGCTAACTATGGCTACACCTTC. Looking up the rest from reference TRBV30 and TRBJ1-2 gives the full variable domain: SQTIHQWPATLVQPVGSPLSLECTVEGTSNPNLYWYRQAAGRGLQLLFYSVGIGQISSEVPQNLSASRPQDRQFILSSKKLLLSDSGFYLCAWSVRGGEGTANYGYTFGSGTRLTVV.

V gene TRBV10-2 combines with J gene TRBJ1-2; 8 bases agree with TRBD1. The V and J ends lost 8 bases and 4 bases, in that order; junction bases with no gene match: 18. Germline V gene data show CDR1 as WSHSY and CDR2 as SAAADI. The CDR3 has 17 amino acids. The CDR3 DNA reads TGCGCCAGCTCCCCAAGACCGGGACAGGCGACCTTCTATGGCTACACCTTC. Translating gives CASSPRPGQATFYGYTF.

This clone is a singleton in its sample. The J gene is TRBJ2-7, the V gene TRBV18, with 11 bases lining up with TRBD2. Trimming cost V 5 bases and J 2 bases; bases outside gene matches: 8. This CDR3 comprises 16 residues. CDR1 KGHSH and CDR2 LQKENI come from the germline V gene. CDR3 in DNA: TGTGCCAGCTCATTCTCTAGCGGGAGGTCCCCCTACGAGCAGTACTTC. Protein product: CASSFSSGRSPYEQYF. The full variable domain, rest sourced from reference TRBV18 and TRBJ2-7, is NAGVMQNPRHLVRRRGQEARLRCSPMKGHSHVYWYRQLPEEGLKFMVYLQKENIIDESGMPKERFSAEFPKEGPSILRIQQVVRGDSAAYFCASSFSSGRSPYEQYFGPGTRLTVT.

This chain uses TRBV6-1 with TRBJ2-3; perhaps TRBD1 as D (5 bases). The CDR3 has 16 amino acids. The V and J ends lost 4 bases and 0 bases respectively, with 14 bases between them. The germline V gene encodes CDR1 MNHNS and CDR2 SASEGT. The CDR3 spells CASSGRQGWSTDTQYF. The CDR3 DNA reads TGTGCCAGCAGTGGCCGCCAGGGATGGAGCACAGATACGCAGTATTTT.

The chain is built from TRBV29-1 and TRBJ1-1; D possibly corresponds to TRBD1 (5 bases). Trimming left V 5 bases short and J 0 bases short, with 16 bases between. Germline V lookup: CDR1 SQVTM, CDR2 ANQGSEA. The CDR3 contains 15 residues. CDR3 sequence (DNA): TGCAGCGTTCGGAAGGGTGGGGGGATGAACACTGAAGCTTTCTTT. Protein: CSVRKGGGMNTEAFF.

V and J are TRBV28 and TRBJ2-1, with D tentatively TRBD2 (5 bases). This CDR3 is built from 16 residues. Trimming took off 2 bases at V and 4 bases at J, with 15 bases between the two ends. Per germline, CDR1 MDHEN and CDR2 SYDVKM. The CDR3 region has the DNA TGTGCCAGCAGTTTAGGTAGGCTAGCCAGATACAATGAGCAGTTCTTC. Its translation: CASSLGRLARYNEQFF.

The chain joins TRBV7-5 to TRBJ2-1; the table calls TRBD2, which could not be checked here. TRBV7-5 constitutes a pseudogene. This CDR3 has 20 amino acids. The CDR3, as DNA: TGTGCCAGAAGCTTAGAGGGACTAGGAAATCTAGATAGCTCCTACAATGAGCAGTTCTTC. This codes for CARSLEGLGNLDSSYNEQFF.

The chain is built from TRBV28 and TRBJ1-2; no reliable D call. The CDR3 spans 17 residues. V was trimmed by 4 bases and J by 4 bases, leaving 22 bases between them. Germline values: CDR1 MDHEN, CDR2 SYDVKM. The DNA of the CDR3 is TGTGCCAGCAGTTCTTTCGGCGGCGGAATCAACGTCTATGGCTACACCTTC. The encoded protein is CASSSFGGGINVYGYTF.

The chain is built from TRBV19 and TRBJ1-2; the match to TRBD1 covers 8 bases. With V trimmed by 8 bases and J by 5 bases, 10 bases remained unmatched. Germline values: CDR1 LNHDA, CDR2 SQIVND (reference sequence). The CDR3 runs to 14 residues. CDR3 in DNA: TGTGCCAGTGGCGGGCAGGACAGGGTATATGGCTACACCTTC. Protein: CASGGQDRVYGYTF.